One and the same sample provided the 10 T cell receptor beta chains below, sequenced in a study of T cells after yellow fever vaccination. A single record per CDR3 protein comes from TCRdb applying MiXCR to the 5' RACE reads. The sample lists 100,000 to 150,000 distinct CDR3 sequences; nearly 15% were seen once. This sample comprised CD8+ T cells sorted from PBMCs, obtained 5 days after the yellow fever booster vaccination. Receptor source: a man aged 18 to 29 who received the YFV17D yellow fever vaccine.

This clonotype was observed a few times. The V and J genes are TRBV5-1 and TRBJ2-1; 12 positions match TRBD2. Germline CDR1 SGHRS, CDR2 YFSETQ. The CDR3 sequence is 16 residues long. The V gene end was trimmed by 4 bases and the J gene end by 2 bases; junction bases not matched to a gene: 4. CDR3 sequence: CASSPTSGGTYNEQFF. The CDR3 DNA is TGCGCCAGCAGCCCGACTAGCGGGGGTACCTACAATGAGCAGTTCTTC.

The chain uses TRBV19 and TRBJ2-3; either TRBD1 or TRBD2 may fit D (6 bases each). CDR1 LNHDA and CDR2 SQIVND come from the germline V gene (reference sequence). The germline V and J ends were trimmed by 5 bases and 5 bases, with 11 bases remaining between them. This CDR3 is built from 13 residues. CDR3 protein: CASSQQGGDTQYF. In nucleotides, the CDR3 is TGTGCCAGTAGTCAACAGGGAGGAGATACGCAGTATTTT.

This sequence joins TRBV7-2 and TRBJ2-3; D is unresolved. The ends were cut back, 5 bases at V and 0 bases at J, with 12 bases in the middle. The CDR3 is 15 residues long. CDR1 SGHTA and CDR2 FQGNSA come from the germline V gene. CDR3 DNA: TGTGCCAGCAGCGCAGACTTCGCTAGCACAGATACGCAGTATTTT. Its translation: CASSADFASTDTQYF. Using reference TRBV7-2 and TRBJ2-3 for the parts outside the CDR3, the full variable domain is GAGVSQSPSNKVTEKGKDVELRCDPISGHTALYWYRQSLGQGLEFLIYFQGNSAPDKSGLPSDRFSAERTGGSVSTLTIQRTQQEDSAVYLCASSADFASTDTQYFGPGTRLTVL.

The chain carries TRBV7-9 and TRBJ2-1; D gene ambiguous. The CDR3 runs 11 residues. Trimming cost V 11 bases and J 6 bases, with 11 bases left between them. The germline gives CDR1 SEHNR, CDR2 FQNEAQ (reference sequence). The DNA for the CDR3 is TGTGCCGAAGAAGCCTTCAATGAGCAGTTCTTC. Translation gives CAEEAFNEQFF.

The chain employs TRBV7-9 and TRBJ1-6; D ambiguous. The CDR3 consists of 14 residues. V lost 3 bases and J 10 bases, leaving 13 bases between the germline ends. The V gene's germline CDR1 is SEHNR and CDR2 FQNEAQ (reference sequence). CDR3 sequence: CASSLLAIQSPLHF. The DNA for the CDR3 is TGTGCCAGCAGCTTGCTAGCGATCCAGTCACCCCTCCACTTT.

The CDR3 loop is CASSQVVLAGPFTGELFF. The DNA of the CDR3 is TGCGCCAGCAGCCAAGTGGTACTAGCGGGGCCATTCACCGGGGAGCTGTTTTTT. The J gene is TRBJ2-2, the V gene TRBV4-3, with TRBD2 matching 10 bases. The germline gives CDR1 LGHNA, CDR2 YSLEER. The CDR3 spans 18 residues. With V trimmed by 1 base and J by 4 bases, 9 bases remained unmatched.

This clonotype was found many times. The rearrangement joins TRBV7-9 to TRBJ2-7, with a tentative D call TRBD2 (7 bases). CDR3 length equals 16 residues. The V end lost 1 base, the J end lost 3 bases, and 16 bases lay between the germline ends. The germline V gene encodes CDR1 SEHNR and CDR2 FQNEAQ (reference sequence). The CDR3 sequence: CASSLVSREGHYEQYV. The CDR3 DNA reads TGTGCCAGCAGCTTAGTTTCCAGGGAGGGACACTACGAGCAGTACGTC.

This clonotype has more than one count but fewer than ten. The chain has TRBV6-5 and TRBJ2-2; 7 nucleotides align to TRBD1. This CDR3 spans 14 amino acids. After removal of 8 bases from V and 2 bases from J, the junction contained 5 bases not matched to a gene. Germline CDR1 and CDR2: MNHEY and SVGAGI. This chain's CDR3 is CASGDRENTGELFF. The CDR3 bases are TGTGCCAGCGGAGACAGGGAAAACACCGGGGAGCTGTTTTTT.

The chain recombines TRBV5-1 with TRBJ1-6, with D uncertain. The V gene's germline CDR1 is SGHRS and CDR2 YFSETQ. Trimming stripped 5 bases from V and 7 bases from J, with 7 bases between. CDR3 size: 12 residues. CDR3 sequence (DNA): TGCGCCAGCAGAATCGCCAATTCACCCCTCCACTTT. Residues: CASRIANSPLHF. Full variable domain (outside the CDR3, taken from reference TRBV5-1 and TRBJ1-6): KAGVTQTPRYLIKTRGQQVTLSCSPISGHRSVSWYQQTPGQGLQFLFEYFSETQRNKGNFPGRFSGRQFSNSRSEMNVSTLELGDSALYLCASRIANSPLHFGNGTRLTVT.

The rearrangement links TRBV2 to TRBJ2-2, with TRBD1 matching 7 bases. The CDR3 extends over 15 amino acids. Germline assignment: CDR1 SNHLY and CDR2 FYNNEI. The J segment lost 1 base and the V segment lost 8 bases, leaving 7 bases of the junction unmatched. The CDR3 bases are TGTGCCAGCGTAACAGGGGCACTGAACACCGGGGAGCTGTTTTTT. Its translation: CASVTGALNTGELFF.